This T cell receptor beta chain was sequenced for a study of OX40 agonist ivuxolimab in advanced cancers. Background for the entire study: Ivuxolimab, which targeted the costimulatory receptor OX40 (CD134), was an agonistic, fully human IgG2 monoclonal antibody. Patients were allowed to have had prior anti-PD-1, anti-PD-L1 or anti-CTLA-4 therapy, and around two fifths of the dose-escalation patients had been treated with checkpoint inhibitors. Peripheral TCRbeta sequencing aimed to test whether ivuxolimab altered TCR sequence diversity and caused clonal T-cell expansion. Partial responses were achieved by three dose-escalation patients, of whom one had hepatocellular carcinoma and two had cutaneous melanoma. Intravenous ivuxolimab was administered to patients every 2 weeks at six dose levels: 0.01, 0.1, 0.3, 1.5, 3 and 10 mg/kg. The monotherapy dose-escalation portion (N of about 57 patients) of the phase I ivuxolimab trial is reported in the paper. In the dose-escalation cohort, more than 75% of patients were male, and the mean age was about 55 years, with a range of roughly 20 to 79. Of the roughly 52 dose-escalation patients, hepatocellular carcinoma was present in roughly 19, melanoma in about 15, renal cell carcinoma in 9 and head and neck cancer in 9. General conclusions and limits of the study: Partial responders in the 0.1-3.0 mg/kg groups had among the lowest normalized peripheral clonal expansion, especially among CD8+ T cells. Which antigens the clonally expanded peripheral T cells were specific for was not determined. At doses from 0.1 to 3.0 mg/kg, clonal expansion was seen in both CD4+ and CD8+ blood T cells between baseline and week 6. On average, CD8+ T cells showed more expanded clones than CD4+ T cells after ivuxolimab. Low levels of normalized T-cell clonal expansion were also seen in some nonresponding patients.

At the junction V is shortened by 3 bases and J by 6 bases; bases outside the gene matches: 11. Including cysteine and phenylalanine, the CDR3 has 17 amino acids. Just the 51-base CDR3 DNA is kept, in frame starting at base 1. The germline V gene gives CDR1 as SGHDT and CDR2 as YYEEEE. About this clone itself: No cognate antigen has been identified for it. No qualities accompany the bases; no much larger clone lies one base away.

Patients with autoimmune disease history or receiving systemic immunosuppression were excluded from the trial. Peripheral blood for TCR sequencing was drawn from every dose cohort at baseline, at cycle 4 day 1 and at cycle 7 day 1. Samples came from an open-label, multicenter, first-in-human phase I dose-escalation trial of ivuxolimab. Adults with locally advanced or metastatic head and neck squamous cell, hepatocellular, melanoma or renal cell carcinoma were enrolled in the trial. CD4+ and CD8+ T cells were sorted separately from peripheral blood before TCR sequencing. Genomic DNA was isolated from the sorted cells so that the TCRbeta CDR3 region could be sequenced. TCRbeta CDR3 regions were sequenced using the immunoSEQ Assay. The source is immuneACCESS, and TCRdb retained only in-frame sequences with V and J called. Part of the clones is not carried over; for the studies checked, unresolved V genes explain less than half of this, and the remainder is unexplained. This sample gives about 61,000 clones in total; approximately 90% of them show up just once. The ten largest account for approximately 23% of the sample.

The chain is assembled from TRBV5-6 and TRBJ2-1, with TRBD2 identical over 11 junction bases. The input for sequencing was CD4+ or CD8+ T cells sorted from blood, taken in a trial of the OX40 agonist ivuxolimab. The receptor's source is an adult with an advanced solid tumor such as melanoma, head and neck, liver or kidney cancer. The CDR3 here reads CASSYTSGSGWFNEQFF. In nucleotides, the sequence is TGTGCCAGCAGCTATACTAGCGGGAGTGGTTGGTTCAATGAGCAGTTCTTC.